This is a list of T cell receptor beta chains from one sample in a study of blood T cells in healthy people across ages. TCRdb passed the 5' RACE reads through MiXCR, listing each CDR3 protein once. Altogether some 1.5 million distinct CDR3 sequences are present, 28% being singletons, with the ten largest covering 7.7%. Sequenced input: blood. These receptors were obtained from a woman aged 25 to 45 in good health. Each CDR3 is given with its conserved first and last residue. D genes are given only for firm matches. A clone size is listed for some rows: how often the clone was seen (once, few, many), or a class if it is expanded.

V,size,D,J,CDR3,DNA
TRBV11-3,-,TRBD2,TRBJ2-1,CASSELAFDEQFF,TGTGCCAGCAGCGAACTAGCGTTCGATGAGCAGTTCTTC
TRBV5-1,-,-,TRBJ2-1,CASSLYGGANEQFF,TGCGCCAGCAGCTTGTACGGGGGTGCGAATGAGCAGTTCTTC
TRBV20-1,-,-,TRBJ2-1,CSARPQPGEQFF,TGCAGTGCTAGACCCCAGCCCGGTGAGCAGTTCTTC
TRBV27,many,TRBD2,TRBJ2-1,CASRRSGGALNEQFF,TGTGCCAGCAGACGTAGCGGGGGGGCCCTCAATGAGCAGTTCTTC
TRBV12-3/TRBV12-4,few,-,TRBJ2-7,CASSLSRRENYEQYF,TGTGCCAGCAGTTTATCCAGACGGGAGAACTACGAGCAGTACTTC
TRBV7-2,few,-,TRBJ2-1,CASSFRGALGGEQFF,TGTGCCAGCAGCTTTCGGGGGGCGCTGGGGGGTGAGCAGTTCTTC
TRBV7-9,few,-,TRBJ1-1,CASSPDNTEAFF,TGTGCCAGCAGCCCCGACAACACTGAAGCTTTCTTT
TRBV2,-,-,TRBJ2-7,CASSASRDIPYEQYF,TGTGCCAGCAGTGCGTCCAGGGACATTCCCTACGAGCAGTACTTC
TRBV6-1,few,-,TRBJ1-5,CASKASYSNQPQHF,TGTGCCAGCAAGGCCAGTTATAGCAATCAGCCCCAGCATTTT
TRBV30,many,-,TRBJ2-6,CAWLGFLANVLTF,TGTGCCTGGCTGGGTTTTTTGGCCAACGTCCTGACTTTC
TRBV28,few,-,TRBJ2-6,CASREQGPGANVLTF,TGTGCCAGCAGAGAACAGGGCCCTGGGGCCAACGTCCTGACTTTC
TRBV6-2/TRBV6-3,-,-,TRBJ1-1,CASSSLGNESTEAFF,TGTGCCAGCAGTTCCCTAGGGAATGAGAGCACTGAAGCTTTCTTT
TRBV7-2,-,-,TRBJ2-7,CASSTGIAYEQYF,TGTGCCAGCAGCACAGGGATTGCCTACGAGCAGTACTTC
TRBV5-1,-,-,TRBJ2-3,CASSLEFAGTDTQYF,TGCGCCAGCAGCTTGGAGTTCGCAGGGACGGATACGCAGTATTTT
TRBV7-3,-,TRBD2,TRBJ2-2,CASSFTLGSGGPTGELFF,TGTGCCAGCAGCTTTACTCTCGGGAGCGGGGGGCCCACCGGGGAGCTGTTTTTT
TRBV7-2,few,-,TRBJ2-1,CASSLSRRRGNEQFF,TGTGCCAGCAGCTTGTCTAGACGGCGGGGCAATGAGCAGTTCTTC
TRBV27,few,-,TRBJ1-2,CATRRVSGQGYTF,TGTGCCACCCGACGAGTGTCGGGGCAAGGCTACACCTTC
TRBV6-6,-,TRBD1,TRBJ1-6,CASRWDRGAARNSPLHF,TGTGCCAGCAGATGGGACAGGGGCGCCGCGAGGAATTCACCCCTCCACTTT
TRBV29-1,-,-,TRBJ2-3,CSVEDVDTQYF,TGCAGCGTTGAGGACGTAGATACGCAGTATTTT
TRBV11-2,-,-,TRBJ1-2,CASSLEAAANYGYTF,TGTGCCAGCAGCTTAGAGGCTGCAGCTAACTATGGCTACACCTTC
TRBV19,-,-,TRBJ2-3,CASNPGGGGDTQYF,TGTGCCAGCAATCCCGGGGGCGGCGGTGATACGCAGTATTTT
TRBV6-5,-,-,TRBJ2-5,CASSHHRDSLEGTQYF,TGTGCCAGCAGCCACCACAGGGACTCTCTTGAAGGGACCCAGTACTTC
TRBV10-3,many,-,TRBJ2-4,CAISAPTGPGAKNIQYF,TGTGCCATCAGTGCCCCTACAGGGCCAGGGGCCAAAAACATTCAGTACTTC
TRBV12-3/TRBV12-4,many,-,TRBJ2-1,CASSRGSYNEQFF,TGCGCCAGCAGCCGGGGCTCCTACAATGAGCAGTTCTTC
TRBV12-3/TRBV12-4,few,-,TRBJ2-3,CASSNWERSVRDTQYF,TGTGCCAGCAGCAATTGGGAGCGTAGCGTGAGGGATACGCAGTATTTT
TRBV7-6,-,-,TRBJ2-5,CANSLALRDGAETQYF,TGTGCCAACAGCTTAGCGCTCCGGGACGGCGCAGAGACCCAGTACTTC
TRBV5-1,-,TRBD2,TRBJ2-5,CASSFGTSGGRLEQYF,TGCGCCAGCAGCTTCGGAACTAGCGGGGGACGGCTGGAGCAGTACTTC
TRBV3-1,-,-,TRBJ2-2,CASSPLAAANTGELFF,TGTGCCAGCAGCCCGCTGGCAGCGGCGAACACCGGGGAGCTGTTTTTT
TRBV5-5,many,-,TRBJ2-1,CASSWFTYNEQFF,TGTGCCAGCAGCTGGTTCACCTACAATGAGCAGTTCTTC